A selection of T cell receptor beta chains follows, all from one sample in a study of T cell responses to AZD1222 COVID-19 vaccine. Assay used: immunoSEQ multiplex PCR; TCRdb lists only in-frame clones, some missing. The table has under 150,000 clones, 93% seen once. This sample comprised peripheral blood, obtained on day 0 of AZD1222 vaccination. The source is an adult in good health. The CDR3 runs from the conserved cysteine through the conserved F or W. Each record gives: clone size, J gene, D gene, V gene, CDR3 DNA, CDR3 protein. The D gene is left open where the match is weak. Clone size appears in some rows only: once, few, many, or a class for an expanded clone.

>NA|TRBJ1-2|NA|TRBV20-1
TGCAGTGCTAGTCTATCCCGCTCCTCCTATGGCTACACCTTC
CSASLSRSSYGYTF
>NA|TRBJ1-1|TRBD1|TRBV19
TGTGCCAGTAGTCTCTATTCGACAGGGAAAGGTCCGGAAGCTTTCTTT
CASSLYSTGKGPEAFF
>NA|TRBJ1-1|TRBD1|TRBV27
TGTGCCAGCAGTTCGACAGGGTGGGGCACTGAAGCTTTCTTT
CASSSTGWGTEAFF
>NA|TRBJ1-2|NA|TRBV27
TGTGCCAGCAGTTTAAAGGTTCTCAGAGGCTACACCTTC
CASSLKVLRGYTF
>NA|TRBJ1-1|TRBD1|TRBV28
TGTGCCAGCAGGGGACAGGTAATGAACACTGAAGCTTTCTTT
CASRGQVMNTEAFF
>NA|TRBJ1-2|NA|TRBV18
TGTGCCAGCTCACCGAGGGCTAGGGGAACTGGAGTACACTATGGCTACACCTTC
CASSPRARGTGVHYGYTF
>NA|TRBJ2-1|TRBD1|TRBV24-1
TGTGCCACCAGTGATCCGGGACCCAGGGGGAGCTCCTACAATGAGCAGTTCTTC
CATSDPGPRGSSYNEQFF
>NA|TRBJ1-2|TRBD1|TRBV28
TGTGCCAGCCTCGGGACAGGGGGTCCTAACTATGGCTACACCTTC
CASLGTGGPNYGYTF
>few|TRBJ2-1|NA|TRBV19
TGTGCCAGTAGTATAGACACCCCGGGTGTGGAGCAGTTCTTC
CASSIDTPGVEQFF
>once|TRBJ2-2|NA|TRBV19
TGTGCCAGTAGTATACCCGGGGTGAACACCGGGGAGCTGTTTTTT
CASSIPGVNTGELFF
>NA|TRBJ2-2|TRBD2|TRBV5-5
TGTGCCAGCAGCTTGGGCCTAGCGGGAGACACCGGGGAGCTGTTTTTT
CASSLGLAGDTGELFF
>NA|TRBJ1-4|NA|TRBV5-1
TGCGCCAGCAGCTTTGGGCGCCCGGATGAAAAACTGTTTTTT
CASSFGRPDEKLFF